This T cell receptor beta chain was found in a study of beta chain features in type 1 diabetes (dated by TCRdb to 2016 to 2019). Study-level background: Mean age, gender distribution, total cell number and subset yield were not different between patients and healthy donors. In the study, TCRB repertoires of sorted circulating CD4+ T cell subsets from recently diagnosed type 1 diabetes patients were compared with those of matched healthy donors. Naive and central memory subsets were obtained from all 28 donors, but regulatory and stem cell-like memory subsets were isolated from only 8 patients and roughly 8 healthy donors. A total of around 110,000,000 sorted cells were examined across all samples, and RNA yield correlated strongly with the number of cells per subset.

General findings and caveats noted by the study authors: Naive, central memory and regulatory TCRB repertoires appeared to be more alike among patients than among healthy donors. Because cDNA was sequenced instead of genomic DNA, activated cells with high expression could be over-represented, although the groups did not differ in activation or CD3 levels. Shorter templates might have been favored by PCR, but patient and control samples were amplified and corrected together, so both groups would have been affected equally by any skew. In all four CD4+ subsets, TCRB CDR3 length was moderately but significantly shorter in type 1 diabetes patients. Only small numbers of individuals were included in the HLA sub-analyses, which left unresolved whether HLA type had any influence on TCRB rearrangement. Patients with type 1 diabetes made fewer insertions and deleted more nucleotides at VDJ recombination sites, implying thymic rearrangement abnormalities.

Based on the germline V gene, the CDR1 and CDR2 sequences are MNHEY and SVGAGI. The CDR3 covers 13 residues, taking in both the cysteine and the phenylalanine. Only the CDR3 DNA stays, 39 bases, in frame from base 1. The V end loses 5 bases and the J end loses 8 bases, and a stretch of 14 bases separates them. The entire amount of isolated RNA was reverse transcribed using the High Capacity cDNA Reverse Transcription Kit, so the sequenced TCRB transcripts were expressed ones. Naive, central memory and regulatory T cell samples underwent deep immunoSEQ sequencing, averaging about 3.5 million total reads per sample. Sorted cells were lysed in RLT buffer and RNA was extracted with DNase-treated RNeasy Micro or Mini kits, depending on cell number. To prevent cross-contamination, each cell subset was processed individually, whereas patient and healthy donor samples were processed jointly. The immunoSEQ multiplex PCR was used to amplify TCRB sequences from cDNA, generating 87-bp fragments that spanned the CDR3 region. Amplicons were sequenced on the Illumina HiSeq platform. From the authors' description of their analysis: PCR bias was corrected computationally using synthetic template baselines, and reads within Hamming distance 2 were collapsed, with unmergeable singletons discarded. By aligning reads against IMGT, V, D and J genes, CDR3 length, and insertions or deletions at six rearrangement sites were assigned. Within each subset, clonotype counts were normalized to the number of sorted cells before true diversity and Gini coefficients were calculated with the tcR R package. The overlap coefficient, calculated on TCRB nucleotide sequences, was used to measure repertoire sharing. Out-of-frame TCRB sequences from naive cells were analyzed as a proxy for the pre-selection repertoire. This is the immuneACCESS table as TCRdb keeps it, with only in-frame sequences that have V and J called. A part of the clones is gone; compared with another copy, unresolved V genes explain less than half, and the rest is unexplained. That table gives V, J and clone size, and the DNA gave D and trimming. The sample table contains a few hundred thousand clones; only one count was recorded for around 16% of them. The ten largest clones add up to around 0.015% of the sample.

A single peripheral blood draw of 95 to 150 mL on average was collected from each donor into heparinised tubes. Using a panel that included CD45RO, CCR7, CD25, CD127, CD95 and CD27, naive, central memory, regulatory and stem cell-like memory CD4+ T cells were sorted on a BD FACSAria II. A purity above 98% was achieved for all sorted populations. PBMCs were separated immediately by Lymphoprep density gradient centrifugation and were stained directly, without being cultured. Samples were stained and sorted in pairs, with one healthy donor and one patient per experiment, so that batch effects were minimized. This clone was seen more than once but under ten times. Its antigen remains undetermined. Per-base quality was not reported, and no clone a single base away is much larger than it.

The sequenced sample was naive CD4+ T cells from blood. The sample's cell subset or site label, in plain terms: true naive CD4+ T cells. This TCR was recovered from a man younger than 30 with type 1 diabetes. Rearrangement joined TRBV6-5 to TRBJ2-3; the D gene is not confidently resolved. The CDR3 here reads CASSADTPSTQYF. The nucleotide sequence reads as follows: TGTGCCAGCAGTGCAGACACTCCCAGTACGCAGTATTTT.